These 22 T cell receptor beta chains were all obtained from the same sample, sequenced in a study of T cell repertoires in cytomegalovirus infection. Each CDR3 protein is one row after TCRdb ran MiXCR on the reads. This sample has some 800,000 distinct CDR3 sequences, with roughly 29% found just once. Which antigens these TCRs recognize remains unknown. Sequences were derived from cultured CD8+ T cells from PBMCs, sampled from culture after CMV antigen stimulation. The receptor source for this set is a human donor in good health (CMV status not recorded). Some clones in this sample may be carry-over from other donors' samples.

V usage is TRBV6-2 or TRBV6-3 and J usage is TRBJ2-6; 7 bases match TRBD1. With V trimmed by 5 bases and J by 0 bases, 4 bases remained unmatched. Germline V gives CDR1 MNHEY, CDR2 SVGEGT. CDR3 length equals 16 residues. The CDR3 spells CASSIDRASGANVLTF. The CDR3 DNA sequence: TGTGCCAGCAGTATAGACAGGGCCTCTGGGGCCAACGTCCTGACTTTC.

The genes are TRBV27 and TRBJ1-6; 7 bases are a match to TRBD1. V lost 5 bases to trimming and J lost 13 bases; unmatched junction nucleotides: 8. This CDR3 contains 13 residues. Per germline, CDR1 MNHEY and CDR2 SMNVEV (reference sequence). CDR3 loop: CASSPPTGRPLHF. The CDR3 coding sequence is TGTGCCAGCAGTCCCCCGACAGGGAGGCCCCTCCACTTT.

The V gene is TRBV6-5, the J gene TRBJ2-3; 14 nucleotides match TRBD2. J lost 5 bases, V lost 7 bases, and 5 bases had no gene match. This CDR3 has 15 amino acids. Germline-derived CDR1 and CDR2 are MNHEY and SVGAGI. CDR3 nucleotides: TGTGCCAGCAAGGGACTAGCGGGGGAGGAAGATACGCAGTATTTT. It is translated as CASKGLAGEEDTQYF.

This clonotype was seen more than once but under ten times. The chain joins TRBV20-1 to TRBJ2-7, with D perhaps TRBD2 (6 bases). The CDR3 is 15 residues long. CDR1 DFQATT and CDR2 SNEGSKA come from the germline V gene (reference sequence). V lost 5 bases, J lost 4 bases, and 21 bases lay in between. The DNA of the CDR3 is TGCAGTGCTGCCGGCTGGGGGGACGGTTTATACGAGCAGTACTTC. It is translated as CSAAGWGDGLYEQYF.

This clonotype came up many times. This sequence joins TRBV7-2 and TRBJ2-3, with a possible D match to TRBD1 (6 bases). The V end lost 6 bases, the J end lost 2 bases, and 15 bases lay between the germline ends. Germline V lookup: CDR1 SGHTA, CDR2 FQGNSA. This CDR3 is 15 amino acids long. The CDR3: CASRRVGQHTDTQYF. CDR3 bases: TGTGCCAGCAGACGAGTAGGACAGCACACAGATACGCAGTATTTT.

This clonotype was recorded a few times. The chain is built from TRBV4-3 and TRBJ2-1; 12 bases are shared with TRBD2. Germline CDR1 and CDR2: LGHNA and YSLEER. Trimming cost V 1 base and J 4 bases; bases outside gene matches: 5. This CDR3 is 17 amino acids long. CDR3 bases: TGCGCCAGCAGCCAAGCTACTAGCGGGGGGCTTTACAATGAGCAGTTCTTC. It translates to CASSQATSGGLYNEQFF.

This clonotype was seen ten or more times. J is TRBJ2-2 and V is TRBV7-6; D is uncertain. The CDR3 has 12 residues. Trimming stripped 5 bases from V and 4 bases from J, with 5 bases between. Germline CDR1 is SGHVS and CDR2 is FNYEAQ. The DNA for the CDR3 is TGTGCCAGCAGCGTACTCACCGGGGAGCTGTTTTTT. Translation: CASSVLTGELFF.

Only a few counts were recorded for this clonotype. This sequence joins TRBV18 and TRBJ2-7, with D hard to call. Looked up from germline, CDR1 is KGHSH and CDR2 is LQKENI. With 3 bases removed from V and 4 bases from J, the gap between germline ends came to 10 bases. This CDR3 is 13 amino acids long. CDR3 in DNA: TGTGCCAGCTCACCGGCACAGCAATACGAGCAGTACGTC. Protein product: CASSPAQQYEQYV.

This clonotype came up once. V usage is TRBV4-3 and J usage is TRBJ2-3, with TRBD1 identical over 7 bases. The CDR3 extends over 14 amino acids. With 2 bases clipped from V and 4 bases from J, the junction kept 3 bases outside the gene matches. In germline, CDR1 is LGHNA, CDR2 YSLEER. CDR3 nucleotides: TGCGCCAGCAGCCAACCTGGGACAGCAGATACGCAGTATTTT. Its translation is CASSQPGTADTQYF.

The V gene is TRBV6-6, the J gene TRBJ2-5; D is possibly TRBD2 (6 bases). Germline CDR1 MNHNY, CDR2 SVGAGI (reference sequence). Trimming cost V 6 bases and J 0 bases, with 20 bases left between them. This CDR3 region has 17 residues. CDR3 region: CASSPDRGLRNQETQYF. In DNA form, the CDR3 reads TGTGCCAGCAGCCCCGATAGGGGACTCAGAAACCAAGAGACCCAGTACTTC.

The CDR3 loop is CASSLQRGMNTEAFF. The CDR3 DNA is TGCGCCAGCAGCTTGCAGCGGGGGATGAACACTGAAGCTTTCTTT. The J gene is TRBJ1-1, the V gene TRBV5-1, with D tentatively TRBD1 (5 bases). The V gene lost 1 base and the J gene lost 0 bases, with 10 bases spanning the gap. CDR3 length: 15 residues. Germline V CDR1 and CDR2: SGHRS, YFSETQ.

The V gene is TRBV7-8, the J gene TRBJ2-1; 7 nucleotides align to TRBD2. The CDR3 spans 14 residues. V was pared by 4 bases and J by 15 bases, with 15 bases of the junction left unmatched. Germline values: CDR1 SGHVS, CDR2 FQNEAQ. This CDR3 reads CASSSIRLAHPRFF. CDR3 nucleotide sequence: TGTGCCAGCAGCTCCATTCGACTAGCCCATCCCCGGTTCTTC.

This clonotype has only a few counts. V and J are TRBV7-9 and TRBJ2-3; 11 nucleotides agree with TRBD2. This CDR3 is built from 15 residues. Germline CDR1 reads SEHNR; CDR2 reads FQNEAQ (reference sequence). With V trimmed by 1 base and J by 6 bases, 3 bases remained unmatched. The DNA for the CDR3 is TGTGCCAGCAGCTTAGAGGCTAGCGGGGGGGATACGCAGTATTTT. Its translation: CASSLEASGGDTQYF. Full variable domain (remainder filled in from reference TRBV7-9 and TRBJ2-3): DTGVSQNPRHKITKRGQNVTFRCDPISEHNRLYWYRQTLGQGPEFLTYFQNEAQLEKSRLLSDRFSAERPKGSFSTLEIQRTEQGDSAMYLCASSLEASGGDTQYFGPGTRLTVL.

This clonotype was seen many times. This chain uses TRBV5-4 with TRBJ2-2; 8 bases are a match to TRBD2. CDR3 length: 15 amino acids. J was trimmed by 4 bases and V by 4 bases; bases with no gene match: 6. The germline V gene has CDR1 SGHNT and CDR2 YYREEE (reference sequence). CDR3 in amino acids: CASSPYSGATGELFF. CDR3 coding DNA: TGTGCCAGCAGCCCCTATAGCGGGGCCACCGGGGAGCTGTTTTTT.

This sequence joins TRBV27 and TRBJ1-1; 7 nucleotides match TRBD1. CDR3 length: 15 amino acids. J was trimmed by 5 bases and V by 2 bases; bases with no gene match: 8. Germline V lookup: CDR1 MNHEY, CDR2 SMNVEV (reference sequence). The CDR3 sequence is CASSLGTAGGTEAFF. Written as DNA, the CDR3 is TGTGCCAGCAGTTTAGGGACAGCCGGAGGAACTGAAGCTTTCTTT.

The chain carries TRBV7-9 and TRBJ2-1, with 7 bases identical to TRBD2. The germline CDR1 and CDR2 sequences are SEHNR and FQNEAQ (reference sequence). There are 16 residues in the CDR3. V was clipped by 5 bases and J by 1 base; unmatched bases: 8. CDR3 sequence (DNA): TGTGCCAGCAGCAAGCCGAGCGGGGAGTCCTACAATGAGCAGTTCTTC. The encoded protein is CASSKPSGESYNEQFF.

This clonotype was observed a handful of times. This chain links TRBV7-9 with TRBJ2-2, with 8 bases fitting TRBD2. Per the germline V gene, CDR1 is SEHNR and CDR2 is FQNEAQ (reference sequence). The CDR3 runs to 16 residues. The V gene end was trimmed by 6 bases and the J gene end by 4 bases; junction bases not matched to a gene: 10. The CDR3 protein is CASSPQSGGTTGELFF. In DNA, the CDR3 is TGTGCCAGCAGTCCCCAAAGCGGGGGTACCACCGGGGAGCTGTTTTTT. The full variable domain, with the rest looked up from reference TRBV7-9 and TRBJ2-2, is DTGVSQNPRHKITKRGQNVTFRCDPISEHNRLYWYRQTLGQGPEFLTYFQNEAQLEKSRLLSDRFSAERPKGSFSTLEIQRTEQGDSAMYLCASSPQSGGTTGELFFGEGSRLTVL.

In this sample, this clonotype turned up many times. The chain has TRBV7-6 and TRBJ2-1; the match to TRBD2 covers 8 bases. The V and J ends lost 0 bases and 2 bases, in that order; junction bases with no gene match: 3. Per germline, CDR1 SGHVS and CDR2 FNYEAQ. The CDR3 spans 16 residues. DNA of the CDR3: TGTGCCAGCAGCTTAGCGCCAGCGGGGGCCTACAATGAGCAGTTCTTC. It codes for CASSLAPAGAYNEQFF. Full variable domain (missing parts from reference TRBV7-6 and TRBJ2-1): GAGVSQSPRYKVTKRGQDVALRCDPISGHVSLYWYRQALGQGPEFLTYFNYEAQQDKSGLPNDRFSAERPEGSISTLTIQRTEQRDSAMYRCASSLAPAGAYNEQFFGPGTRLTVL.

The J gene is TRBJ2-1, the V gene TRBV20-1; 7 positions agree with TRBD2. V was clipped by 0 bases and J by 2 bases; unmatched bases: 10. The CDR3 runs to 17 residues. Germline V gives CDR1 DFQATT, CDR2 SNEGSKA (reference sequence). The CDR3 bases are TGCAGTGCTAGAGATTGGGGGGGGGTTGGCCCCTACAATGAGCAGTTCTTC. Its protein is CSARDWGGVGPYNEQFF.

This clonotype showed up many times. This sequence joins TRBV7-2 and TRBJ2-5; perhaps TRBD2 as D (6 bases). Germline CDR1 and CDR2: SGHTA and FQGNSA. Trimming took 0 bases from V and 2 from J, leaving 10 bases between them. The CDR3 extends over 15 amino acids. The chain's CDR3 is CASSLAPGEQETQYF. CDR3 bases: TGTGCCAGCAGCTTAGCCCCGGGAGAACAAGAGACCCAGTACTTC.

The chain uses TRBV27 and TRBJ2-7, with unresolved D. Trimming shortened V by 7 bases and J by 0 bases, and 13 bases separated the two germline ends. The germline CDR1 and CDR2 sequences are MNHEY and SMNVEV (reference sequence). This CDR3 has 14 residues. Here the CDR3 DNA reads TGTGCCAGCATACCCTTGATGGGCTCCTACGAGCAGTACTTC. This translates into CASIPLMGSYEQYF.

The chain uses TRBV18 and TRBJ2-7; no firm D call. Germline V gene data show CDR1 as KGHSH and CDR2 as LQKENI. Deletions cut 3 bases from V and 0 bases from J, with 9 bases between. The CDR3 loop spans 14 amino acids. This chain's CDR3 is CASSPGSGSYEQYV. The CDR3, as DNA: TGTGCCAGCTCACCCGGGTCGGGCTCCTACGAGCAGTACGTC.